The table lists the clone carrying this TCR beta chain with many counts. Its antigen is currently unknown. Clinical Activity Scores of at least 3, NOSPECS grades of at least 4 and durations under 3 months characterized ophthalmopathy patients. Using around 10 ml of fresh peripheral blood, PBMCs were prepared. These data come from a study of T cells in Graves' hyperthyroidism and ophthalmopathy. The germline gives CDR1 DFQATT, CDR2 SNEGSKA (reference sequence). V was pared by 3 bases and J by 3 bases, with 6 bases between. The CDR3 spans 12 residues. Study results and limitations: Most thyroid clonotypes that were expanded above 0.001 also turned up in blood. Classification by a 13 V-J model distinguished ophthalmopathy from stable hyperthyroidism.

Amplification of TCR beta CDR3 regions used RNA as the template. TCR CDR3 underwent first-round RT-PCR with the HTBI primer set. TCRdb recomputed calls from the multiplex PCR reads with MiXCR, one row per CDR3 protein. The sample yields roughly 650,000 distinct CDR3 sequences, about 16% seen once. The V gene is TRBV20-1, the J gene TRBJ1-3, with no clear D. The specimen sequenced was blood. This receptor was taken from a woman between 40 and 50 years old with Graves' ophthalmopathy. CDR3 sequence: CSASGNGNTIYF. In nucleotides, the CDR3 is TGCAGTGCTAGTGGCAATGGAAACACCATATATTTT.